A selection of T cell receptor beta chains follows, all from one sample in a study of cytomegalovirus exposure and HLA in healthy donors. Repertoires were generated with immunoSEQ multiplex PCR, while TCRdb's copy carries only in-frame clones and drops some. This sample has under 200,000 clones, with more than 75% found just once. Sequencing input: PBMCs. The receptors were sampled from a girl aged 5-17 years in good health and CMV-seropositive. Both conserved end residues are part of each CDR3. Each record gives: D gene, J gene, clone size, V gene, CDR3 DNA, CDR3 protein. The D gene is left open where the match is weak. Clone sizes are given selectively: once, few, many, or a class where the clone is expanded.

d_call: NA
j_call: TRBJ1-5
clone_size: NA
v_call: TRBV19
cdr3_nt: TGTGCCAGTAGTATGGGCTTTCGGCCCCAGCATTTT
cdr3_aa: CASSMGFRPQHF

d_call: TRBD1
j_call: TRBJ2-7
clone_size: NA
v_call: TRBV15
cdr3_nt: TGTGCCACCAGCAGAGAAGGGGACAGTTCCTACGAGCAGTACTTC
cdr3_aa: CATSREGDSSYEQYF

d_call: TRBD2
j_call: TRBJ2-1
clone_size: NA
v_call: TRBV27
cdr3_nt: TGTGCCAGCACCCCCCGGACTAGCGAGGACTACAATGAGCAGTTCTTC
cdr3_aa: CASTPRTSEDYNEQFF

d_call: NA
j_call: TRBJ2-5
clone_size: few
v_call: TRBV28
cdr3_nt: TGTGCCAGCAGACCTTATCGGGGGGCCGGAGAGACCCAGTACTTC
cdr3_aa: CASRPYRGAGETQYF

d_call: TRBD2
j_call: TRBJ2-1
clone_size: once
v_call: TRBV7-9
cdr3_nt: TGTGCCAGCAGCCTAGGACTAGCGGGAGCCGCTTGGAATGAGCAGTTCTTC
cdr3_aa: CASSLGLAGAAWNEQFF

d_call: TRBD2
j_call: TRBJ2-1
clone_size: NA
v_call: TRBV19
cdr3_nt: TGTGCCAGTAGTCCTGAATTCGCGGGAGACAATGAGCAGTTCTTC
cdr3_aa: CASSPEFAGDNEQFF

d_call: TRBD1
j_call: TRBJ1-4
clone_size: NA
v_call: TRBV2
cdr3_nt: TGTGCCAGCAGAGGGACAGAAAATAATGAAAAACTGTTTTTT
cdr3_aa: CASRGTENNEKLFF

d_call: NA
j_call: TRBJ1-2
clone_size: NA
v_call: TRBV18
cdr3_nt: TGTGCCAGCTCACCTCGGACAGTCTATGGCTACACCTTC
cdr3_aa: CASSPRTVYGYTF

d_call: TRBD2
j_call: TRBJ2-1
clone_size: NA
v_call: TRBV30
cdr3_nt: TGTGCCTGGAATAGCGGGAGTGGGGGTATGAATGAGCAGTTCTTC
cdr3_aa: CAWNSGSGGMNEQFF

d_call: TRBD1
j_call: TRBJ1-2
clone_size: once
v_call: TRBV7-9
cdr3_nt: TGTGCCAGCAGCCCTTGGACAGGGGGTAACTATGGCTACACCTTC
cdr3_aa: CASSPWTGGNYGYTF

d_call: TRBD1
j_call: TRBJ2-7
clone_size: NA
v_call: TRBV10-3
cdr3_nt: TGTGCCATCAGTGATTCGGACAGGGGGCTCGGCGAGCAGTACTTC
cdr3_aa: CAISDSDRGLGEQYF

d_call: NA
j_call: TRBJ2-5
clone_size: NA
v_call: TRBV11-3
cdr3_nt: TGTGCCAGCAGCGAGGGGGCGGGGGAGACCCAGTACTTC
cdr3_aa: CASSEGAGETQYF

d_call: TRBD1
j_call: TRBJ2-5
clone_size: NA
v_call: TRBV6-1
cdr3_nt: TGTGCCAGCAGGGAGACAGGGCTGACGCAAGAGACCCAGTACTTC
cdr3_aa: CASRETGLTQETQYF

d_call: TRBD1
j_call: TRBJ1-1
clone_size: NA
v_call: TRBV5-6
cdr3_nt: TGTGCCAGCGGGACAGGGCCCATTACGGACACTGAAGCTTTCTTT
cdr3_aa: CASGTGPITDTEAFF

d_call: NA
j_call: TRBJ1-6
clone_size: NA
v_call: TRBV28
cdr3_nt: TGTGCCAGCAGTTTCCCCGTGGGGGCCAGCTCCTATAATTCACCCCTCCACTTT
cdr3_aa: CASSFPVGASSYNSPLHF

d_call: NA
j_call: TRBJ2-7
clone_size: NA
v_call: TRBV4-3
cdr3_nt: TGCGCCAGCAGCCAAGATCTAGCCAGCGAGAGCTCCTACGAGCAGTACTTC
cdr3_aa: CASSQDLASESSYEQYF

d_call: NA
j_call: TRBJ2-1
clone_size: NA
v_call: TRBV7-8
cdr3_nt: TGTGCCAGCAGCTTAGGGCTCAACAATGAGCAGTTCTTC
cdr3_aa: CASSLGLNNEQFF

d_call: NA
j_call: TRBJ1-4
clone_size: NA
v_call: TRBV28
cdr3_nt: TGTGCCAGCAGCCCGGGGGGGTCTAATGAAAAACTGTTTTTT
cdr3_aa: CASSPGGSNEKLFF

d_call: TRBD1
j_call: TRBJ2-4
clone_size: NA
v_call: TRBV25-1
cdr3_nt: TGTGCCAGCAGTCCGGGACAGGGAACGAACATTCAGTACTTC
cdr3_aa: CASSPGQGTNIQYF

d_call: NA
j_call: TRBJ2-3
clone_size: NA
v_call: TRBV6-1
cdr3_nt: TGTGCCAGCAGTGAAAAGGGGGGGACAGATACGCAGTATTTT
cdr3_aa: CASSEKGGTDTQYF

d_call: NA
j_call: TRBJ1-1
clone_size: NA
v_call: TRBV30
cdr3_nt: TGTGCCTGGAGTACAGGGATGAACACTGAAGCTTTCTTT
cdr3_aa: CAWSTGMNTEAFF

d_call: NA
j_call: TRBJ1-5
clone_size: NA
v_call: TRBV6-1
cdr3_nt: TGTGCCAGCAGTGAAGGGGCAGAACCCAATCAGCCCCAGCATTTT
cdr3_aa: CASSEGAEPNQPQHF

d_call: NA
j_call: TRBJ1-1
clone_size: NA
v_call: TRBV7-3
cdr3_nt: TGTGCCAGCAGCCCAGGCGGGTCGGGCACTGAAGCTTTCTTT
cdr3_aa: CASSPGGSGTEAFF

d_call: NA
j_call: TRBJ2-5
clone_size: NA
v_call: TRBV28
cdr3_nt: TGTGCCAGCAGTTCATCCAGACCCCGGAGGGAGACCCAGTACTTC
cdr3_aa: CASSSSRPRRETQYF

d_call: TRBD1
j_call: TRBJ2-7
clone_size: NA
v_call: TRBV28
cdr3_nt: TGTGCCAGCAGTTTACTGGGACAGGGTTACGAGCAGTACTTC
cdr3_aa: CASSLLGQGYEQYF